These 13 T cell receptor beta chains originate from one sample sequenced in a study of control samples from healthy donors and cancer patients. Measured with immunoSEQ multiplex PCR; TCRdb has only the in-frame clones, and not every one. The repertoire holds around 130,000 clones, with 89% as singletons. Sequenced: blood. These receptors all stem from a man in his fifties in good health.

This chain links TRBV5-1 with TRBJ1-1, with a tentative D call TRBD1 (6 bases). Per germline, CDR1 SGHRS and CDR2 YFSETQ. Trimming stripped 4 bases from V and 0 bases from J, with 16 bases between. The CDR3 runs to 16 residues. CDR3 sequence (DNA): TGCGCCAGCAGCCCTACCCTTGACAGGATGAACACTGAAGCTTTCTTT. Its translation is CASSPTLDRMNTEAFF.

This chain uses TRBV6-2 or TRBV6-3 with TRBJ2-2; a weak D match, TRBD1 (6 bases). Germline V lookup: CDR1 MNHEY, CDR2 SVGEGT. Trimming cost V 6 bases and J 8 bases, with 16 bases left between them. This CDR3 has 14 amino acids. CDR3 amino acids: CASSATGLWGELFF. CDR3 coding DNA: TGTGCCAGCAGCGCAACAGGGTTATGGGGGGAGCTGTTTTTT.

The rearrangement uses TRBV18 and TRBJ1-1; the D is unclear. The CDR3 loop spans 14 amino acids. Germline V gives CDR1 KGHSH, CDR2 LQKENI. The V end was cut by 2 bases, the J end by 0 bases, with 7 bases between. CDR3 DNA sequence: TGTGCCAGCTCACCAAAGGGTATGAACACTGAAGCTTTCTTT. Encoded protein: CASSPKGMNTEAFF.

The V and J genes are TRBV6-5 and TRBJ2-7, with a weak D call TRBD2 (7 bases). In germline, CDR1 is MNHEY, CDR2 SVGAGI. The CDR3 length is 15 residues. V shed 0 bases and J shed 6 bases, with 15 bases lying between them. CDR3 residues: CASSYSRGGGREQYF. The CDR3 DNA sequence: TGTGCCAGCAGTTACTCTAGAGGGGGGGGGCGCGAGCAGTACTTC.

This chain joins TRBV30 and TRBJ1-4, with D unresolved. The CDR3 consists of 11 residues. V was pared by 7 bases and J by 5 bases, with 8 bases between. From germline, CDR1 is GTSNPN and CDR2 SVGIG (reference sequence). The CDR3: CAFWMNEKLFF. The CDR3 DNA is TGTGCCTTTTGGATGAATGAAAAACTGTTTTTT.

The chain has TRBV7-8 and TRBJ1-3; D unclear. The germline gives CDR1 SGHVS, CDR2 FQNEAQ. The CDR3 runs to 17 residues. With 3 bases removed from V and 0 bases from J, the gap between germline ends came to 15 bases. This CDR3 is CASSFTPDWSSGNTIYF. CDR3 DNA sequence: TGTGCCAGCAGCTTTACGCCGGATTGGAGCTCTGGAAACACCATATATTTT.

This CDR3 reads CASSPQGSWGYTF. CDR3 coding DNA: TGTGCCAGCTCACCACAAGGGTCTTGGGGCTACACCTTC. The rearrangement uses TRBV18 and TRBJ1-2; D call uncertain. Germline values: CDR1 KGHSH, CDR2 LQKENI. This CDR3 contains 13 residues. V was pared by 1 base and J by 8 bases, with 11 bases between.

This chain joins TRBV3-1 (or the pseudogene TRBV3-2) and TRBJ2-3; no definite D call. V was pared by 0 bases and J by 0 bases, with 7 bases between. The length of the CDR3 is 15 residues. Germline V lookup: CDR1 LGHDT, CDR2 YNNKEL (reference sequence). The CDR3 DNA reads TGTGCCAGCAGCCAAGAGCGCCCTAGCACAGATACGCAGTATTTT. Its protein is CASSQERPSTDTQYF.

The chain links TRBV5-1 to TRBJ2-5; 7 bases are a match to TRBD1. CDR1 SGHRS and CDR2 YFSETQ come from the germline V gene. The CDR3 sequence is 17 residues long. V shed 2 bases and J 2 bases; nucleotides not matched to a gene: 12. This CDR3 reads CASSLLVRDSSQETQYF. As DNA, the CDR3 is TGCGCCAGCAGCTTATTAGTCCGGGACAGTTCGCAAGAGACCCAGTACTTC.

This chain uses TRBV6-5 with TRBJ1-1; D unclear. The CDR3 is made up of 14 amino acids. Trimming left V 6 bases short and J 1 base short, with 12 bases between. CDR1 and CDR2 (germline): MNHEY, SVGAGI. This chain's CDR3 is CASRKRDRNTEAFF. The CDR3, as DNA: TGTGCCAGCAGAAAGAGGGATAGGAACACTGAAGCTTTCTTT.

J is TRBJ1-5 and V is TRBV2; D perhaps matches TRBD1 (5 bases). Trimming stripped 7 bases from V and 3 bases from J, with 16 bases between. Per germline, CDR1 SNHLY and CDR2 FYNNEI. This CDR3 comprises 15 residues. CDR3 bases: TGTGCCAGCAAGGTGTCGGACACTCTCAATCAGCCCCAGCATTTT. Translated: CASKVSDTLNQPQHF.

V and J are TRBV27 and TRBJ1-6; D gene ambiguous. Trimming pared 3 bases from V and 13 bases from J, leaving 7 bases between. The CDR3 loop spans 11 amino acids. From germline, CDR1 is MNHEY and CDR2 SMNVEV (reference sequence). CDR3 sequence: CASSFGGPLHF. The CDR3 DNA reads TGTGCCAGCAGTTTTGGAGGGCCCCTCCACTTT.

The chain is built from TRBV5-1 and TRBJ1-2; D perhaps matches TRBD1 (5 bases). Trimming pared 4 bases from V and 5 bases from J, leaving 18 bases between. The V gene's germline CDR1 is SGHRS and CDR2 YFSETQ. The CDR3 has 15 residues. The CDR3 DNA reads TGCGCCAGCAGCCCATCCTGGGGGGACGGGTATGGCTACACCTTC. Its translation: CASSPSWGDGYGYTF.